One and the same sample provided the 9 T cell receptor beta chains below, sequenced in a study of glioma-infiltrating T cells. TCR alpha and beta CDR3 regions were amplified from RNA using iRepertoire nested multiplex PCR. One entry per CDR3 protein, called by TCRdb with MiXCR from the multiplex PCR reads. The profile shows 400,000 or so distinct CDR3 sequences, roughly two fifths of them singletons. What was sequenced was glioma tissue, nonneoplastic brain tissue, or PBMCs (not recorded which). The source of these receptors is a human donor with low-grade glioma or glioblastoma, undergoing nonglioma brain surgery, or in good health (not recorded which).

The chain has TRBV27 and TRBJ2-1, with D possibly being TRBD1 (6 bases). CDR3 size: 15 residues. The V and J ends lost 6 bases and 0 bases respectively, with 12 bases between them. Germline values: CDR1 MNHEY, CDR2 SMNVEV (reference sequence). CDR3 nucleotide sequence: TGTGCCAGCAGCCACGGACAGATCTCCTACAATGAGCAGTTCTTC. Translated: CASSHGQISYNEQFF.

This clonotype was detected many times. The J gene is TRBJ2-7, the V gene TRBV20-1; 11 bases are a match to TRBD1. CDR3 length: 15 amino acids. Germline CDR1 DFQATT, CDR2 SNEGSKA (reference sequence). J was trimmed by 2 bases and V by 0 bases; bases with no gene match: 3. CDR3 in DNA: TGCAGTGCTAGAGACCCGGACAGGGGGCCCTACGAGCAGTACTTC. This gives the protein CSARDPDRGPYEQYF.

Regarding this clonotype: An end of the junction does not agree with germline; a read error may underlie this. In DNA form, the CDR3 reads TGTGCCAGCAGAGATAGCAATCAGCCCCAGCGTTTT. Its protein is CASRDSNQPQRF. The chain couples TRBV28 to TRBJ1-5, with no clear D. Germline CDR1 is MDHEN and CDR2 is SYDVKM. The CDR3 runs to 12 residues. The variable domain in full, with the rest retrieved from reference TRBV28 and TRBJ1-5, is DVKVTQSSRYLVKRTGEKVFLECVQDMDHENMFWYRQDPGLGLRLIYFSYDVKMKEKGDIPEGYSVSREKKERFSLILESASTNQTSMYLCASRDSNQPQRFGDGTRLSIL.

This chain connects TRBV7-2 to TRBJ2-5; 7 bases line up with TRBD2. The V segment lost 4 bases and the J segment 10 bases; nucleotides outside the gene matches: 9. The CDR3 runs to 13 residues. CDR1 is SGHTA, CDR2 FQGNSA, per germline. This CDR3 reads CASSSGTIRDQYF. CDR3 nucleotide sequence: TGTGCCAGCAGCTCTGGGACTATAAGGGACCAGTACTTC.

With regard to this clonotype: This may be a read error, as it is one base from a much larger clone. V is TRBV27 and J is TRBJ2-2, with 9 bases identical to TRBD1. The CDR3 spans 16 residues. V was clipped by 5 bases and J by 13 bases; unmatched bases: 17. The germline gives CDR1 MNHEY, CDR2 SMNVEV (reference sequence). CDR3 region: CASSTSPGTGIRGLFF. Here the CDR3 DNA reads TGTGCCAGCAGTACCTCCCCCGGGACAGGGATCCGGGGGCTGTTTTTT.

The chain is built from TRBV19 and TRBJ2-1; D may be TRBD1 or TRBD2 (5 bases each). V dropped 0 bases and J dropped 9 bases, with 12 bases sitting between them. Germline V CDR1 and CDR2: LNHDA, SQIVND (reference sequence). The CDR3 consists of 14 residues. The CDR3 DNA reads TGTGCCAGTAGTATAGAGAAAGGGGAGAGTGAGCAGTTCTTC. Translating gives CASSIEKGESEQFF. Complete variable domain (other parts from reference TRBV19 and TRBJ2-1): DGGITQSPKYLFRKEGQNVTLSCEQNLNHDAMYWYRQDPGQGLRLIYYSQIVNDFQKGDIAEGYSVSREKKESFPLTVTSAQKNPTAFYLCASSIEKGESEQFFGPGTRLTVL.

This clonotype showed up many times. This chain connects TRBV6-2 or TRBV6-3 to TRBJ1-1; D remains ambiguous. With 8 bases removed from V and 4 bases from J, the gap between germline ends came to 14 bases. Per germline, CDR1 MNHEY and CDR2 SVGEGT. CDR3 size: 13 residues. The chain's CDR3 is CASRYGVSTEAFF. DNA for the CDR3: TGTGCCAGCCGCTATGGGGTGTCCACTGAAGCTTTCTTT.

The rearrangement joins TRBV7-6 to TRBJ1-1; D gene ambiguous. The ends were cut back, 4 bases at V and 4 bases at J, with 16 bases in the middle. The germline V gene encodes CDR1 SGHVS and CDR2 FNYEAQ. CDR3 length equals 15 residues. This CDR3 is CASSSGIGLSTEAFF. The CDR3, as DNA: TGTGCCAGCAGCTCGGGGATAGGCTTGTCCACTGAAGCTTTCTTT.

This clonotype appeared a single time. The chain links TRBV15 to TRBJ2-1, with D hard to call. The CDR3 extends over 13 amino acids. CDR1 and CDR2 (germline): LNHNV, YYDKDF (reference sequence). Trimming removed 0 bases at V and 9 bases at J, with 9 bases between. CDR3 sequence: CATSRDLGREQFF. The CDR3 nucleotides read TGTGCCACCAGCAGAGATTTAGGTCGTGAGCAGTTCTTC.